The 23 T cell receptor beta chains reported below all come from one sample, sequenced in a study of blood T cell repertoires in COVID-19. Sequenced by immunoSEQ multiplex PCR; TCRdb stores in-frame clones only, minus some. The table lists around 39,000 clones, approximately 87% of them singletons. The sample was peripheral blood. The source is a man between 65 and 80 years old with acute or convalescent COVID-19.

The chain uses TRBV18 and TRBJ2-7; TRBD2 agrees at 11 bases. The V and J ends lost 1 base and 3 bases, in that order; junction bases with no gene match: 5. This CDR3 is 16 amino acids long. CDR1 and CDR2 (germline): KGHSH, LQKENI. The CDR3 bases are TGTGCCAGCTCACCACAAGGTAGCGGGAGGGTCTACGAGCAGTACTTC. This codes for CASSPQGSGRVYEQYF.

The chain couples TRBV28 to TRBJ2-5; 7 bases match TRBD1. CDR3 length equals 13 residues. In germline, CDR1 is MDHEN, CDR2 SYDVKM. The ends lost 7 bases at V and 1 base at J; junction bases unmatched: 3. CDR3 amino acids: CASKGQAQETQYF. CDR3 in DNA: TGTGCCAGCAAAGGACAGGCCCAAGAGACCCAGTACTTC. Full variable domain (rest looked up from reference TRBV28 and TRBJ2-5): DVKVTQSSRYLVKRTGEKVFLECVQDMDHENMFWYRQDPGLGLRLIYFSYDVKMKEKGDIPEGYSVSREKKERFSLILESASTNQTSMYLCASKGQAQETQYFGPGTRLLVL.

The chain employs TRBV4-2 and TRBJ1-2, with 10 bases fitting TRBD1. V dropped 2 bases and J dropped 8; count of bases not matched to a gene: 5. This CDR3 comprises 14 residues. Germline CDR1 reads LGHNA; CDR2 reads YNFKEQ. The CDR3: CASSQPGQGYGYTF. DNA for the CDR3: TGTGCCAGCAGCCAACCGGGACAGGGGTACGGCTACACCTTC.

The rearrangement links TRBV28 to TRBJ2-2; TRBD2 agrees at 11 bases. Germline V CDR1 and CDR2: MDHEN, SYDVKM. The CDR3 has 16 residues. Trimming took 6 bases from V and 0 from J; bases not matched to a gene: 3. CDR3 DNA: TGTGCCAGCAGAACGGGACTAGCGGCGAACACCGGGGAGCTGTTTTTT. Amino acids: CASRTGLAANTGELFF.

In this sample, this clone turned up once. The chain joins TRBV7-9 to TRBJ2-3; 9 bases match TRBD1. This CDR3 region has 15 residues. The V and J ends lost 5 bases and 3 bases, in that order; junction bases with no gene match: 6. Germline CDR1 reads SEHNR; CDR2 reads FQNEAQ (reference sequence). The CDR3 DNA sequence: TGTGCCAGCAGCCGAGACGGACAGGGGACAGATACGCAGTATTTT. It yields the protein CASSRDGQGTDTQYF.

V is TRBV19 and J is TRBJ1-5; possible D gene TRBD1, 5 bases. The CDR3 has 16 residues. Germline CDR1 LNHDA, CDR2 SQIVND (reference sequence). V was clipped by 6 bases and J by 1 base, with 16 bases between them. This CDR3 reads CASSSTGAPSNQPQHF. Written as DNA, the CDR3 is TGTGCCAGTAGCTCAACAGGAGCTCCAAGCAATCAGCCCCAGCATTTT.

The chain joins TRBV5-1 to TRBJ1-1; TRBD1 agrees at 10 bases. Germline V gives CDR1 SGHRS, CDR2 YFSETQ. This CDR3 comprises 15 residues. Trimming removed 5 bases from V and 4 bases from J; junction bases left unmatched: 8. CDR3 protein: CASRTGTGVSTEAFF. In DNA form, the CDR3 reads TGCGCCAGCAGGACCGGGACAGGGGTGAGCACTGAAGCTTTCTTT.

This clone was seen more than once but under ten times. The chain joins TRBV7-9 to TRBJ1-6; D uncertain. Trimming stripped 2 bases from V and 12 bases from J, with 8 bases between. The CDR3 consists of 12 residues. The germline CDR1 and CDR2 sequences are SEHNR and FQNEAQ (reference sequence). The CDR3 loop is CASSLFGLPLHF. CDR3 bases: TGTGCCAGCAGCTTATTCGGTTTACCCCTCCACTTT.

The chain joins TRBV2 to TRBJ2-3, with 13 positions matching TRBD2. The CDR3 totals 14 residues. Germline trimming cut 8 bases from V and 9 bases from J; bases unmatched to any gene: 8. CDR1 is SNHLY and CDR2 is FYNNEI in the germline V gene. The CDR3 sequence is CASGPGTSGKTQYF. DNA of the CDR3: TGTGCCAGCGGCCCGGGGACTAGCGGGAAAACGCAGTATTTT.

This chain uses TRBV7-2 with TRBJ2-7; weak D call: TRBD2 (6 bases). The V and J ends lost 1 base and 2 bases respectively, with 12 bases between them. This CDR3 has 15 residues. Germline V lookup: CDR1 SGHTA, CDR2 FQGNSA. CDR3 coding DNA: TGTGCCAGCAGCTTAGGGGCGGGAACTGCCTACGAGCAGTACTTC. It yields the protein CASSLGAGTAYEQYF.

This chain links TRBV20-1 with TRBJ2-2, with D perhaps TRBD1 (5 bases). CDR1 is DFQATT, CDR2 SNEGSKA, per germline (reference sequence). The CDR3 contains 11 residues. V was cut by 5 bases and J by 6 bases, with 7 bases left in between. The CDR3 protein is CSAAGPGELFF. Written as DNA, the CDR3 is TGCAGTGCTGCAGGGCCCGGGGAGCTGTTTTTT.

This chain links TRBV11-2 with TRBJ2-1; 9 bases are a match to TRBD2. The trim removed 3 bases at V and 5 bases at J, leaving 11 bases unmatched. Germline CDR1 reads SGHAT; CDR2 reads FQNNGV. The CDR3 contains 17 residues. CDR3 amino acids: CASSFARGLAGNNEQFF. Here the CDR3 DNA reads TGTGCCAGCAGCTTCGCCCGAGGTCTAGCGGGGAACAATGAGCAGTTCTTC.

This rearrangement joins TRBV9 to TRBJ2-5, with a tentative D call TRBD1 (8 bases). This CDR3 has 14 residues. CDR1 is SGDLS and CDR2 is YYNGEE in the germline V gene. Between the trimmed V and J ends, which lost 3 bases and 5 bases, there was a span of 14 bases. The CDR3 here is CASSGTGGGETQYF. CDR3 nucleotides: TGTGCCAGCAGCGGAACAGGGGGAGGGGAGACCCAGTACTTC.

The V gene is TRBV27, the J gene TRBJ2-7; possibly TRBD1 for D (6 bases). CDR1 is MNHEY and CDR2 is SMNVEV in the germline V gene (reference sequence). Deletions cut 3 bases from V and 4 bases from J, with 10 bases between. This CDR3 contains 13 residues. The DNA for the CDR3 is TGTGCCAGCAGTTTTTCACAGGGATACGAGCAGTACTTC. It translates to CASSFSQGYEQYF.

This rearrangement joins TRBV5-1 to TRBJ2-6, with 11 bases that match TRBD1. The germline V gene has CDR1 SGHRS and CDR2 YFSETQ. V lost 4 bases, J lost 0 bases, and 3 bases stayed unmatched. The CDR3 has 17 amino acids. The CDR3 nucleotides read TGCGCCAGCAGCCCCGGGACAGGGGGCTCTGGGGCCAACGTCCTGACTTTC. Translating gives CASSPGTGGSGANVLTF.

J is TRBJ2-7 and V is TRBV6-1, with 7 bases identical to TRBD1. The V gene end was trimmed by 5 bases and the J gene end by 2 bases; junction bases not matched to a gene: 9. Germline CDR1 and CDR2: MNHNS and SASEGT. This CDR3 spans 15 amino acids. Here the CDR3 DNA reads TGTGCCAGCAGTCCTAACCGGGACAGAACCTACGAGCAGTACTTC. Amino acid sequence: CASSPNRDRTYEQYF.

V gene TRBV10-1 combines with J gene TRBJ2-1; D is possibly TRBD1 (6 bases). This CDR3 has 14 residues. Germline V gives CDR1 WNHNN, CDR2 SYGVQD (reference sequence). The ends were cut back, 6 bases at V and 9 bases at J, with 18 bases in the middle. The CDR3 protein is CASRAAQGSGEQFF. The CDR3 coding sequence is TGCGCCAGCAGAGCTGCACAGGGTTCGGGTGAGCAGTTCTTC.

The chain joins TRBV29-1 to TRBJ1-5, with D hard to call. The V gene lost 5 bases and the J gene lost 2 bases, with 7 bases spanning the gap. In germline, CDR1 is SQVTM, CDR2 ANQGSEA. This CDR3 has 12 residues. The CDR3 spells CSVQLGNQPQHF. In nucleotides, the CDR3 is TGCAGCGTTCAACTGGGCAATCAGCCCCAGCATTTT.

The CDR3 reads CASSLVTGPPFNYGYTF. CDR3 DNA: TGTGCCAGCAGCTTAGTAACAGGGCCGCCTTTTAACTATGGCTACACCTTC. The chain carries TRBV13 and TRBJ1-2; TRBD1 is a possible D gene (6 bases). Trimming took off 1 base at V and 1 base at J, with 16 bases between the two ends. CDR3 size: 17 residues. CDR1 PRHDT and CDR2 FYEKMQ come from the germline V gene (reference sequence).

The V call is TRBV4-2, the J call TRBJ1-4, with TRBD1 matching 8 bases. The CDR3 runs to 16 residues. Looked up from germline, CDR1 is LGHNA and CDR2 is YNFKEQ. The trim removed 4 bases at V and 6 bases at J, leaving 10 bases unmatched. Here the CDR3 reads CASSLGDAGQDEKLFF. In DNA form, the CDR3 reads TGTGCCAGCAGCCTGGGTGACGCGGGACAGGATGAAAAACTGTTTTTT.

J is TRBJ1-1 and V is TRBV10-3; 8 nucleotides agree with TRBD1. V trimming: 6 bases; J trimming: 0 bases; junction bases outside the gene matches: 12. This CDR3 region has 17 residues. Germline assignment: CDR1 ENHRY and CDR2 SYGVKD. The CDR3 coding sequence is TGTGCCATCAGAGATTCAGGGGGCGAGGCTTTGAACACTGAAGCTTTCTTT. This codes for CAIRDSGGEALNTEAFF.

The chain links TRBV7-6 to TRBJ1-2; 9 nucleotides match TRBD1. Germline V gene data show CDR1 as SGHVS and CDR2 as FNYEAQ. Trimming removed 5 bases from V and 0 bases from J; junction bases left unmatched: 13. CDR3 length equals 18 residues. DNA for the CDR3: TGTGCCAGCAGCCCAGTAGGAACAGGGGGCTGGGCTAACTATGGCTACACCTTC. This translates into CASSPVGTGGWANYGYTF. Full variable domain (outside the CDR3, taken from reference TRBV7-6 and TRBJ1-2): GAGVSQSPRYKVTKRGQDVALRCDPISGHVSLYWYRQALGQGPEFLTYFNYEAQQDKSGLPNDRFSAERPEGSISTLTIQRTEQRDSAMYRCASSPVGTGGWANYGYTFGSGTRLTVV.

The rearrangement links TRBV5-4 to TRBJ2-1, with TRBD1 identical over 7 bases. CDR3 size: 13 residues. Per the germline V gene, CDR1 is SGHNT and CDR2 is YYREEE (reference sequence). J was trimmed by 7 bases and V by 0 bases; bases with no gene match: 1. The chain's CDR3 is CASSLGGQNEQFF. CDR3 nucleotides: TGTGCCAGCAGCTTGGGGGGACAGAATGAGCAGTTCTTC. The complete variable domain, with remaining parts taken from reference TRBV5-4 and TRBJ2-1, reads ETGVTQSPTHLIKTRGQQVTLRCSSQSGHNTVSWYQQALGQGPQFIFQYYREEENGRGNFPPRFSGLQFPNYSSELNVNALELDDSALYLCASSLGGQNEQFFGPGTRLTVL.